The clone carrying this T cell receptor beta chain occurred many times. The entry originates in a study of CD8 T cells in ankylosing spondylitis. Germline assignment: CDR1 SGDLS and CDR2 YYNGEE. The V end was cut by 0 bases, the J end by 7 bases, with 13 bases between. The CDR3 is made up of 15 amino acids. TCRdb processed the 5' RACE reads anew with MiXCR; each CDR3 protein has one entry. Of about 39,000 distinct CDR3 sequences in the sample, 2.5% to 3.5% were seen once. V usage is TRBV9 and J usage is TRBJ2-2; no definite D call. The sequenced sample was blood, either unsorted or a sorted T cell fraction (not recorded which). The TCR comes from a male donor with ankylosing spondylitis or in good health (not recorded which). Written as DNA, the CDR3 is TGTGCCAGCAGCGTAGAGGCTAGAGTTAGCGGGGAGCTGTTTTTT. Residues: CASSVEARVSGELFF.